This TCR beta chain was observed in a study of shared clonotypes between healthy human individuals. The repertoire was sequenced with immunoSEQ multiplex PCR; TCRdb's copy has only in-frame clones and lacks some. The profile covers about 1 million clones, with approximately 70% appearing a single time and about 1.5% taken by the ten largest. Per germline, CDR1 SGHAT and CDR2 FQNNGV. The CDR3 sequence is 16 residues long. The ends lost 4 bases at V and 5 bases at J; junction bases unmatched: 8. Turning to this clone: Its antigen is as yet unknown.

Study-level findings and limits: Though the depth was large, rarefaction showed that sorted-subset sequencing was incomplete.

The rearrangement links TRBV11-2 to TRBJ2-7; 13 bases are shared with TRBD2. The sequence was collected from a man between 18 and 35 years old in good health. The sample consisted of memory CD4+ T cells sorted from blood. The sample's subset: CD45RA-negative fraction. CDR3 amino acids: CASSSILAGGPHEQYF. The DNA for the CDR3 is TGTGCCAGCAGCTCAATACTAGCGGGAGGGCCCCACGAGCAGTACTTC.